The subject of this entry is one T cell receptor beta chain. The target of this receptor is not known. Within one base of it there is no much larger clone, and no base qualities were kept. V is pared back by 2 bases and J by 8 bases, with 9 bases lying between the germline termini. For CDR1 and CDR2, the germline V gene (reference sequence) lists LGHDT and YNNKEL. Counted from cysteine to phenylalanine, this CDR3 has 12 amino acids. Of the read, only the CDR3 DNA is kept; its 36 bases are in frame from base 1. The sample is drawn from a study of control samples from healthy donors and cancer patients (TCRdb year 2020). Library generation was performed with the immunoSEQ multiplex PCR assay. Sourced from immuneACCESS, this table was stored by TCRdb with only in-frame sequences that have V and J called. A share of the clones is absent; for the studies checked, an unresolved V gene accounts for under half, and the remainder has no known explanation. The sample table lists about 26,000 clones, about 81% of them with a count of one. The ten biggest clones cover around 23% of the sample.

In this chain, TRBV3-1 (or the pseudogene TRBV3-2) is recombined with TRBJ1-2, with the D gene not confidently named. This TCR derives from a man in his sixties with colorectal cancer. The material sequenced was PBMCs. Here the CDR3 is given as CASSQTGYGYTF. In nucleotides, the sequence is TGTGCCAGCAGCCAAACCGGGTACGGCTACACCTTC.